This passage covers 15 T cell receptor beta chains from one sample sequenced in a study of blood T cell repertoires in COVID-19 (TCRdb year 2020). Library preparation was by the immunoSEQ multiplex PCR assay. Drawn from immuneACCESS, this table holds only the in-frame rearrangements with V and J called that TCRdb kept. Clones are partly lost; checked studies trace under half to an unresolved V gene and leave the rest unexplained. This sample is represented by more than 80,000 clones; around nine tenths of them were singletons. The top ten clonotypes cover 1.5% to 2% of the sample. Sequencing was performed on peripheral blood. The receptor set was obtained from a man at least 80 years old with acute or convalescent COVID-19.

The chain has TRBV7-8 and TRBJ2-3; D ambiguous. The length of the CDR3 is 13 residues. The germline gives CDR1 SGHVS, CDR2 FQNEAQ. Trimming removed 1 base at V and 6 bases at J, with 8 bases between. For the CDR3, the DNA is TGTGCCAGCAGCTTAGGTAGACTCGATACGCAGTATTTT. This encodes CASSLGRLDTQYF. Using reference TRBV7-8 and TRBJ2-3 for the parts outside the CDR3, the full variable domain is GAGVSQSPRYKVAKRGQDVALRCDPISGHVSLFWYQQALGQGPEFLTYFQNEAQLDKSGLPSDRFFAERPEGSVSTLKIQRTQQEDSAVYLCASSLGRLDTQYFGPGTRLTVL.

The chain has TRBV7-6 and TRBJ1-4, with TRBD1 matching 10 bases. The CDR3 is made up of 14 amino acids. Trimming at V came to 3 bases and at J to 5 bases, leaving 0 bases not matched to a gene. Germline assignment: CDR1 SGHVS and CDR2 FNYEAQ. In DNA form, the CDR3 reads TGTGCCAGCAGCTTGGGACAGGGGAATGAAAAACTGTTTTTT. As protein: CASSLGQGNEKLFF.

The gene calls are TRBV7-2 and TRBJ2-1; D ambiguous. Trimming stripped 3 bases from V and 10 bases from J, with 7 bases between. Looked up from germline, CDR1 is SGHTA and CDR2 is FQGNSA. This CDR3 comprises 11 residues. In DNA form, the CDR3 reads TGTGCCAGCAGCTTCAGTGAAGAGCAGTTCTTC. It is translated as CASSFSEEQFF.

The chain employs TRBV5-4 and TRBJ1-1, with 7 bases fitting TRBD1. V lost 4 bases and J lost 6; bases outside the gene matches: 12. CDR1 SGHNT and CDR2 YYREEE come from the germline V gene (reference sequence). The CDR3 covers 15 residues. CDR3 DNA: TGTGCCAGCAGCGCCCTACAGGGGAATTCGGCTGAAGCTTTCTTT. It translates to CASSALQGNSAEAFF.

V is TRBV2 and J is TRBJ2-7; 7 nucleotides align to TRBD2. CDR3 size: 14 residues. Trimming took 6 bases from V and 6 from J; bases not matched to a gene: 11. Germline loops: CDR1 SNHLY, CDR2 FYNNEI. DNA of the CDR3: TGTGCCAGCAGGCCCCCACTAACGGGGGGCGAGCAGTACTTC. Protein: CASRPPLTGGEQYF.

The rearrangement uses TRBV5-1 and TRBJ2-5, with a possible D match to TRBD1 (5 bases). Germline V CDR1 and CDR2: SGHRS, YFSETQ. The germline V and J ends were trimmed by 0 bases and 5 bases, with 8 bases remaining between them. CDR3 size: 13 residues. CDR3 nucleotides: TGCGCCAGCAGCTTGGAAGCAGGGGAGACCCAGTACTTC. It yields the protein CASSLEAGETQYF.

This clone showed up just once. V and J are TRBV28 and TRBJ1-5; maybe TRBD1 (5 bases). The V and J ends lost 1 base and 7 bases respectively, with 11 bases between them. Germline V lookup: CDR1 MDHEN, CDR2 SYDVKM. The CDR3 has 14 residues. In nucleotides, the CDR3 is TGTGCCAGCAGTTTATTGGGGGGGACCCAGCCCCAGCATTTT. Protein sequence: CASSLLGGTQPQHF.

This rearrangement joins TRBV10-3 to TRBJ2-6; D gene ambiguous. CDR3 size: 16 residues. Trimming shortened V by 3 bases and J by 0 bases, and 9 bases separated the two germline ends. Per the germline V gene, CDR1 is ENHRY and CDR2 is SYGVKD. The CDR3 is CAISDQNRSGANVLTF. The CDR3 nucleotides are TGTGCCATCAGTGACCAGAACCGCTCTGGGGCCAACGTCCTGACTTTC.

The chain employs TRBV11-2 and TRBJ2-5, with TRBD2 matching over 10 bases. The CDR3 is made up of 17 amino acids. CDR1 and CDR2 (germline): SGHAT, FQNNGV. J lost 5 bases, V lost 5 bases, and 14 bases had no gene match. The CDR3: CASSGGRAGAGGETQYF. The DNA for the CDR3 is TGTGCCAGCAGCGGCGGCAGGGCAGGAGCGGGAGGGGAGACCCAGTACTTC.

The chain is built from TRBV6-5 and TRBJ1-4, with D possibly TRBD1 on 5 matching bases. V lost 2 bases and J 1 base, leaving 5 bases between the germline ends. CDR1 is MNHEY, CDR2 SVGAGI, per germline. The CDR3 totals 14 residues. The DNA of the CDR3 is TGTGCCAGCAGTTACGACAGAACTAATGAAAAACTGTTTTTT. Translation gives CASSYDRTNEKLFF.

This clone appeared once. The CDR3 nucleotides read TGTGCCAGCAGTCCTTGGACTAGCGGGAACAATGAGCAGTTCTTC. Its protein is CASSPWTSGNNEQFF. The gene calls are TRBV28 and TRBJ2-1; 12 nucleotides align to TRBD2. Per the germline V gene, CDR1 is MDHEN and CDR2 is SYDVKM. The CDR3 extends over 15 amino acids. Losses at the gene ends were 5 bases for V and 5 bases for J; bases not matched to a gene: 4.

This chain links TRBV19 with TRBJ2-3; weak D call: TRBD1 (5 bases). This CDR3 region has 13 residues. CDR1 is LNHDA, CDR2 SQIVND, per germline (reference sequence). V lost 7 bases, J lost 2 bases, and 10 bases lay in between. CDR3 loop: CASNRGSTDTQYF. The CDR3, as DNA: TGTGCCAGTAATAGGGGATCCACAGATACGCAGTATTTT.

This clone was seen a handful of times. The chain is built from TRBV29-1 and TRBJ1-1; D remains ambiguous. Germline loops: CDR1 SQVTM, CDR2 ANQGSEA. This CDR3 is 12 amino acids long. The ends were cut back, 3 bases at V and 4 bases at J, with 9 bases in the middle. This chain's CDR3 is CSVEERGTEAFF. For the CDR3, the DNA is TGCAGCGTTGAGGAGCGGGGCACTGAAGCTTTCTTT.

The rearrangement links TRBV5-4 to TRBJ2-2; D unclear. The V end lost 0 bases, the J end lost 6 bases, and 3 bases lay between the germline ends. CDR1 is SGHNT, CDR2 YYREEE, per germline (reference sequence). This CDR3 contains 12 residues. The CDR3 loop is CASSLVAGELFF. Written as DNA, the CDR3 is TGTGCCAGCAGCTTGGTAGCCGGGGAGCTGTTTTTT.

This clone was detected only a few times. This same CDR3 is encoded by further DNA sequences in the sample. The CDR3 nucleotides read TGTGCCAGCAGCTTGACGGGATACGAGCAGTACTTC. This sequence encodes CASSLTGYEQYF. The V and J genes are TRBV7-9 and TRBJ2-7; D is perhaps TRBD2 (5 bases). This CDR3 is built from 12 residues. Per the germline V gene, CDR1 is SEHNR and CDR2 is FQNEAQ (reference sequence). V was pared by 3 bases and J by 4 bases, with 7 bases between.